Shown below are 16 T cell receptor beta chains from a single sample sequenced in a study of shared clonotypes between healthy human individuals (dated by TCRdb to about 2020). The library relied on the immunoSEQ multiplex PCR assay. What TCRdb holds here is the immuneACCESS table cut down to in-frame rearrangements. Part of the clones is not present; checked against another copy, under half of the missing clones reflect an unresolved V gene, and the others are unexplained. The sample contains under 1,900,000 clones, around 98.5% of them found a single time. Clones ranked in the top ten supply approximately 0.4% of the sample. The sequencing input was naive CD4+ T cells sorted from blood. The sample's cell subset or site label, decoded: CD45RA+ positively selected. Receptors were obtained from a young man in good health.

This chain joins TRBV6-6 and TRBJ2-7; D unclear. CDR1 and CDR2 from the germline V gene are MNHNY and SVGAGI (reference sequence). V was cut by 2 bases and J by 3 bases, with 14 bases left in between. The CDR3 spans 15 residues. CDR3 loop: CASSYRQQILYEQYF. CDR3 sequence (DNA): TGTGCCAGCAGTTACCGGCAGCAAATACTCTACGAGCAGTACTTC.

J is TRBJ2-3 and V is TRBV11-3; 8 positions match TRBD2. The CDR3 is 14 residues long. Per the germline V gene, CDR1 is SGHNT and CDR2 is YENEEA. After removal of 2 bases from V and 9 bases from J, the junction contained 7 bases not matched to a gene. The CDR3 spells CASSLIGLARTQYF. The DNA for the CDR3 is TGTGCCAGCAGCTTAATTGGACTAGCAAGAACGCAGTATTTT.

This chain connects TRBV9 to TRBJ1-2; 8 positions agree with TRBD1. V was clipped by 3 bases and J by 8 bases; unmatched bases: 15. The CDR3 has 16 residues. Per the germline V gene, CDR1 is SGDLS and CDR2 is YYNGEE. The CDR3 bases are TGTGCCAGCAGCGCCGATCAGGGGGCCCCACCGATGGGCTACACCTTC. Translation gives CASSADQGAPPMGYTF.

The chain couples TRBV2 to TRBJ1-2, with D uncertain. CDR3 length: 13 amino acids. Trimming pared 4 bases from V and 3 bases from J, leaving 9 bases between. Germline CDR1 reads SNHLY; CDR2 reads FYNNEI. CDR3 sequence reads: CASSGGSYYGYTF. The CDR3 bases are TGTGCCAGCAGTGGAGGCTCCTACTATGGCTACACCTTC. The variable domain in full, completed from reference TRBV2 and TRBJ1-2, reads EPEVTQTPSHQVTQMGQEVILRCVPISNHLYFYWYRQILGQKVEFLVSFYNNEISEKSEIFDDQFSVERPDGSNFTLKIRSTKLEDSAMYFCASSGGSYYGYTFGSGTRLTVV.

The chain links TRBV5-1 to TRBJ1-1; D is uncertain. CDR1 is SGHRS, CDR2 YFSETQ, per germline. The V gene lost 2 bases and the J gene lost 1 base, with 9 bases spanning the gap. The CDR3 is made up of 14 amino acids. The DNA for the CDR3 is TGCGCCAGCAGCTTTACACCTACGAACACTGAAGCTTTCTTT. It translates to CASSFTPTNTEAFF.

The chain couples TRBV19 to TRBJ2-1; TRBD1 or TRBD2 may be the D gene (5 bases each). Trimming cost V 1 base and J 0 bases, with 13 bases left between them. The germline gives CDR1 LNHDA, CDR2 SQIVND (reference sequence). The CDR3 has 17 residues. The chain's CDR3 is CASSIVRGDSSYNEQFF. In nucleotides, the CDR3 is TGTGCCAGTAGTATAGTCCGGGGCGATAGCTCCTACAATGAGCAGTTCTTC. Drawing the rest from reference TRBV19 and TRBJ2-1, the complete variable domain is DGGITQSPKYLFRKEGQNVTLSCEQNLNHDAMYWYRQDPGQGLRLIYYSQIVNDFQKGDIAEGYSVSREKKESFPLTVTSAQKNPTAFYLCASSIVRGDSSYNEQFFGPGTRLTVL.

The chain is built from TRBV5-1 and TRBJ2-5; D is unclear. The CDR3 is 14 residues long. V lost 1 base, J lost 3 bases, and 10 bases lay in between. From germline, CDR1 is SGHRS and CDR2 YFSETQ. CDR3 sequence reads: CASSLLNRKETQYF. The CDR3 DNA reads as TGCGCCAGCAGCTTGTTGAACAGAAAAGAGACCCAGTACTTC.

About this clone: This specimen includes other DNA sequences encoding the same CDR3. The chain couples TRBV5-1 to TRBJ2-7; 8 bases are a match to TRBD2. Germline V CDR1 and CDR2: SGHRS, YFSETQ. The junction had 3 bases not matched to a gene; V was cut back by 0 bases and J by 1 base. The CDR3 totals 15 residues. CDR3 DNA: TGCGCCAGCAGCTTGGCGGGGGGGCTATCCTACGAGCAGTACTTC. It specifies CASSLAGGLSYEQYF. Based on the CDR3 plus reference TRBV5-1 and TRBJ2-7, the full variable domain is KAGVTQTPRYLIKTRGQQVTLSCSPISGHRSVSWYQQTPGQGLQFLFEYFSETQRNKGNFPGRFSGRQFSNSRSEMNVSTLELGDSALYLCASSLAGGLSYEQYFGPGTRLTVT.

V usage is TRBV19 and J usage is TRBJ2-1; a possible D gene is TRBD2 (5 bases). V lost 6 bases and J lost 0, with 12 bases in between. Per the germline V gene, CDR1 is LNHDA and CDR2 is SQIVND (reference sequence). The CDR3 length is 15 residues. The CDR3 sequence is CASRRTVSSYNEQFF. CDR3 nucleotide sequence: TGTGCCAGTAGGAGGACTGTAAGCTCCTACAATGAGCAGTTCTTC.

The chain couples TRBV15 to TRBJ2-7; tentatively, D is TRBD2 (6 bases). The CDR3 sequence is 15 residues long. Germline V gives CDR1 LNHNV, CDR2 YYDKDF (reference sequence). Trimming took 0 bases from V and 6 from J, leaving 15 bases between them. This chain's CDR3 is CATSRERDSPFEQYF. CDR3 nucleotides: TGTGCCACCAGCAGAGAGCGGGACTCACCTTTCGAGCAGTACTTC.

The rearrangement joins TRBV6-6 to TRBJ2-7; D is possibly TRBD2 (5 bases). CDR3 length equals 13 residues. V lost 0 bases and J lost 9, with 12 bases in between. Germline lookup yields CDR1 MNHNY and CDR2 SVGAGI (reference sequence). CDR3 loop: CASSYSTAGGQYF. The CDR3, as DNA: TGTGCCAGCAGTTACTCGACGGCGGGTGGGCAGTACTTC.

The V gene is TRBV5-4, the J gene TRBJ2-3; weak D call: TRBD2 (6 bases). V gave up 2 bases and J gave up 2 bases, with 9 bases separating them. Germline values: CDR1 SGHNT, CDR2 YYREEE (reference sequence). CDR3 length: 14 amino acids. CDR3 sequence reads: CASSLRGNTDTQYF. The CDR3, as DNA: TGTGCCAGCAGCTTACGCGGGAACACAGATACGCAGTATTTT.

The gene calls are TRBV18 and TRBJ2-3, with 11 bases aligning to TRBD2. J gave up 1 base and V 5 bases, and 2 bases lay outside the gene matches. Germline CDR1 is KGHSH and CDR2 is LQKENI. There are 15 residues in the CDR3. The CDR3 is CASSATSGGTDTQYF. For the CDR3, the DNA is TGTGCCAGCTCAGCGACTAGCGGGGGCACAGATACGCAGTATTTT.

V is TRBV18 and J is TRBJ2-3, with a weak D call TRBD1 (5 bases). V shed 5 bases and J shed 3 bases, with 6 bases lying between them. This CDR3 region has 12 residues. Germline V gene lookup returns CDR1 KGHSH and CDR2 LQKENI. The CDR3 coding sequence is TGTGCCAGCTCAACAGGTACAGATACGCAGTATTTT. Translation: CASSTGTDTQYF. Supplemented by reference TRBV18 and TRBJ2-3, the full variable domain reads NAGVMQNPRHLVRRRGQEARLRCSPMKGHSHVYWYRQLPEEGLKFMVYLQKENIIDESGMPKERFSAEFPKEGPSILRIQQVVRGDSAAYFCASSTGTDTQYFGPGTRLTVL.

The J gene is TRBJ2-7, the V gene TRBV6-6; D call uncertain. CDR3 size: 13 residues. Trimming removed 7 bases at V and 6 bases at J, with 16 bases between. Germline loops: CDR1 MNHNY, CDR2 SVGAGI (reference sequence). The CDR3 here is CASMGPAPSEQYF. The CDR3 region has the DNA TGTGCCAGCATGGGTCCCGCCCCCTCCGAGCAGTACTTC.

The gene calls are TRBV7-9 and TRBJ2-5; unclear D gene. Trimming left V 1 base short and J 3 bases short, with 6 bases between. CDR1 is SEHNR and CDR2 is FQNEAQ in the germline V gene (reference sequence). The CDR3 covers 13 residues. The CDR3 nucleotides read TGTGCCAGCAGCTTAGGGCCTGAAGAGACCCAGTACTTC. Residues: CASSLGPEETQYF.